This is a list of T cell receptor beta chains from one sample in a study of CD8 T cells in ankylosing spondylitis. Via MiXCR, TCRdb re-called the 5' RACE reads, giving one row per CDR3 protein. The table has a few hundred thousand distinct CDR3 sequences, about 20% seen once. The sequencing sample was made of blood, either unsorted or a sorted T cell fraction (not recorded which). The receptors shown here come from a male donor with ankylosing spondylitis. CDR3s include the opening cysteine and the closing phenylalanine or tryptophan. The D gene is left open where the match is weak.

D: -
length: 13
V: TRBV20-1
CDR3: CSARDSDFQPQHF

D: -
length: 14
V: TRBV9
CDR3: CASSVAPGDYGYTF

D: -
length: 16
V: TRBV6-1
CDR3: CASSLDSRRNTGELFF

D: TRBD2
length: 14
V: TRBV29-1
CDR3: CSIRPGLGTGELFF

D: -
length: 13
V: TRBV2
CDR3: CASSDPLTETQYF

D: -
length: 14
V: TRBV5-1
CDR3: CASSLDSVYEKLFF

D: TRBD1
length: 15
V: TRBV2
CDR3: CASRPDRAAYNEQFF

D: -
length: 14
V: TRBV19
CDR3: CASSIGFDNNEQFF

D: -
length: 13
V: TRBV11-1
CDR3: CASSLEFGTEAFF

D: -
length: 16
V: TRBV7-8
CDR3: CASSPRTLANTGELFF

D: -
length: 14
V: TRBV7-9
CDR3: CASSLVGPDGKLFF

D: -
length: 16
V: TRBV2
CDR3: CASSLRRRSSYNEQFF

D: -
length: 13
V: TRBV7-7
CDR3: CASSRTTTETQYF

D: -
length: 14
V: TRBV2
CDR3: CASRLDSGANVLTF

D: -
length: 19
V: TRBV5-1
CDR3: CASSLRITGLGSGANVLTF

D: -
length: 15
V: TRBV5-1
CDR3: CASSTAGTSTDTQYF

D: TRBD1
length: 14
V: TRBV2
CDR3: CASGRDSPTYEQYF

D: -
length: 14
V: TRBV6-2/TRBV6-3
CDR3: CASSYDGEGTEAFF

D: -
length: 13
V: TRBV20-1
CDR3: CSARDSVNTEAFF

D: -
length: 15
V: TRBV27
CDR3: CASSSWNTVSYEQYF

D: TRBD2
length: 14
V: TRBV7-3
CDR3: CASSETSGSLVQYF

D: TRBD1
length: 15
V: TRBV7-2
CDR3: CASRQGQGFNSPLHF

D: -
length: 13
V: TRBV20-1
CDR3: CSAAHTYTGELFF

D: -
length: 12
V: TRBV5-1
CDR3: CASSLDSNEQFF

D: -
length: 17
V: TRBV6-2/TRBV6-3
CDR3: CASGNPRRSPYQETQYF

D: -
length: 19
V: TRBV27
CDR3: CASSFLPGDHLFSYNEQFF

D: -
length: 13
V: TRBV4-2
CDR3: CASSAGGGQPQHF

D: -
length: 14
V: TRBV28
CDR3: CASSLPGTYSEQFF

D: -
length: 16
V: TRBV15
CDR3: CATSRDRDATSDTQYF

D: -
length: 15
V: TRBV4-2
CDR3: CASSQVDGVGETQYF

D: -
length: 14
V: TRBV6-1
CDR3: CASTLTPAENTIYF

D: TRBD2
length: 17
V: TRBV4-2
CDR3: CASSQEPATAGESEQYF

D: -
length: 14
V: TRBV12-3/TRBV12-4
CDR3: CASSFQGRNSPLHF

D: -
length: 16
V: TRBV4-3
CDR3: CASSQARGAWPGELFF

D: -
length: 16
V: TRBV19
CDR3: CASSIGTSSGANVLTF

D: TRBD2
length: 14
V: TRBV18
CDR3: CASSPPLLAGTQYF

D: -
length: 13
V: TRBV12-3/TRBV12-4
CDR3: CASSETNTGELFF

D: -
length: 13
V: TRBV2
CDR3: CASTRGARSPLHF

D: -
length: 12
V: TRBV12-3/TRBV12-4
CDR3: CASSLGLGTQYF

D: -
length: 14
V: TRBV29-1
CDR3: CSVEGPGAGDTQYF

D: TRBD1
length: 15
V: TRBV5-6
CDR3: CASSRLGQDNQPQHF

D: -
length: 14
V: TRBV29-1
CDR3: CSAPLPGFEAGQYF

D: TRBD2
length: 15
V: TRBV29-1
CDR3: CSVEALLATYNEQFF

D: -
length: 22
V: TRBV7-1
CDR3: CASSSNHRDAAFPDGVNTEAFF

D: TRBD2
length: 12
V: TRBV28
CDR3: CASISGSYEQYF

D: TRBD2
length: 13
V: TRBV6-1
CDR3: CATRGRAGFEQFF

D: TRBD2
length: 18
V: TRBV20-1
CDR3: CSALAGGLAGGPSYEQYF

D: TRBD1
length: 15
V: TRBV28
CDR3: CASSFSRIGQDEQYF